Listed below are T cell receptor beta chains from one sample, sequenced in a study of cytomegalovirus exposure and HLA in healthy donors. The assay was immunoSEQ multiplex PCR, and TCRdb's table has in-frame clones only and misses some. The data hold about 160,000 clones, with under 80% observed a single time. Material for sequencing was PBMCs. The receptors shown here come from a man aged 40-49 years in good health and CMV-seronegative. Each CDR3 is given with its conserved first and last residue. D genes are given only for firm matches. Size values are once, few and many counts, or a class for expanded clones, and some rows have none.

D	J	size	V	DNA	CDR3
TRBD1	TRBJ2-7	few	TRBV5-6	TGTGCCAGCAGTTCGGGACAGTCCTACGAGCAGTACTTC	CASSSGQSYEQYF
.	TRBJ2-1	few	TRBV5-4	TGTGCCAGCAGCTTCCGGGGTGGAGGGGATGAGCAGTTCTTC	CASSFRGGGDEQFF
.	TRBJ2-3	once	TRBV28	TGTGCCAGCAGTCCACTAGTTGCAGATGCGCAGTATTTT	CASSPLVADAQYF
TRBD1	TRBJ2-5	.	TRBV6-6	TGTGCCAGCAGGACAGGGCGGGAGACCCAGTACTTC	CASRTGRETQYF
.	TRBJ1-1	.	TRBV2	TGTGCCAGCAGAACTAAAGCCGAAGCTTTCTTT	CASRTKAEAFF
.	TRBJ1-2	.	TRBV28	TGTGCCATCCCAGGGAGGGGGAGAGACTACACCTTC	CAIPGRGRDYTF
TRBD1	TRBJ2-3	.	TRBV19	TGTGCCAGTAGGAAAGAGACAGGGGGTGACGATACGCAGTATTTT	CASRKETGGDDTQYF
TRBD2	TRBJ2-5	.	TRBV10-3	TGTGCCATCAGTGAGACCAATAGCGGGAAGAAAGAGACCCAGTACTTC	CAISETNSGKKETQYF
.	TRBJ1-1	.	TRBV5-1	TGCGCCAGCACAGGGCCTCACGCTGAAGCTTTCTTT	CASTGPHAEAFF
.	TRBJ2-3	.	TRBV7-3	TGTGCCAGCAGCCCGGGGTTCGCACACACAGATACGCAGTATTTT	CASSPGFAHTDTQYF
TRBD1	TRBJ1-1	.	TRBV11-3	TGTGCCAGCAGCCCGGGACAGGGAGGTACTGAAGCTTTCTTT	CASSPGQGGTEAFF
.	TRBJ1-3	.	TRBV6-5	TGTGCCAGCAGAAAAGGGGGTCTCTCTGGAAACACCATATATTTT	CASRKGGLSGNTIYF
.	TRBJ2-7	.	TRBV19	TGTGCCAGTAGTTCCGGGACATTCTACGAGCAGTACTTC	CASSSGTFYEQYF
.	TRBJ2-1	.	TRBV19	TGTGCCAGTAGGGACTGGACTAAAACCTACAATGAGCAGTTCTTC	CASRDWTKTYNEQFF
.	TRBJ1-1	.	TRBV5-1	TGCGCCAGCAGAGTTCAAAGGGGTCTCACTGAAGCTTTCTTT	CASRVQRGLTEAFF
TRBD1	TRBJ1-5	.	TRBV5-1	TGCGCCAGCAGGCCGACAGGGTCTGTAGATCAGCCCCAGCATTTT	CASRPTGSVDQPQHF
.	TRBJ2-6	.	TRBV4-1	TGCGCCAGCAGCCACGGGTCCGGTGGGGCCAACGTCCTGACTTTC	CASSHGSGGANVLTF
.	TRBJ2-3	.	TRBV7-6	TGTGCCAGCAGCTTAGGCGGCGGAGGTAGCACAGATACGCAGTATTTT	CASSLGGGGSTDTQYF
.	TRBJ2-3	.	TRBV15	TGTGCCACCAGCAGAGATGGGGAGGCCACAGATACGCAGTATTTT	CATSRDGEATDTQYF
.	TRBJ2-7	.	TRBV9	TGTGCCAGCAGCGTAGGTACGGGGGCCTACGAGCAGTACTTC	CASSVGTGAYEQYF
.	TRBJ1-5	.	TRBV19	TGTGCCAGTAGTAACCTCGGGGGTTATAGCAATCAGCCCCAGCATTTT	CASSNLGGYSNQPQHF
TRBD1	TRBJ1-1	.	TRBV28	TGTGCCAGCAGTCCTAACAGGGGATTGAACACTGAAGCTTTCTTT	CASSPNRGLNTEAFF